Presented here are 3 T cell receptor beta chains from one specimen sequenced in a study of cytotoxic CD8 clonotypes in ibrutinib-treated CLL. The table came from immunoSEQ multiplex PCR; TCRdb's copy has only in-frame clones and leaves some out. This sample has around 25,000 clones, with 68% found just once. Sequences were derived from PBMCs, sampled after 24 months of ibrutinib treatment. The receptors stem from a human donor with chronic lymphocytic leukemia.

The V gene is TRBV19, the J gene TRBJ1-5, with 7 positions matching TRBD1. This CDR3 is built from 16 residues. Trimming removed 1 base from V and 5 bases from J; junction bases left unmatched: 8. CDR1 and CDR2 from the germline V gene are LNHDA and SQIVND (reference sequence). For the CDR3, the DNA is TGTGCCAGTAGTATAGGAGGAGGGGACAGTTATCAGCCCCAGCATTTT. Its protein is CASSIGGGDSYQPQHF.

V is TRBV5-1 and J is TRBJ1-3; TRBD1 matches at 7 bases. The CDR3 totals 18 residues. The germline CDR1 and CDR2 sequences are SGHRS and YFSETQ. Unmatched junction bases numbered 9, after V lost 0 bases and J lost 0 bases. CDR3 in DNA: TGCGCCAGCAGCTTGGAGAACCCTACAGGGGACTCTGGAAACACCATATATTTT. This codes for CASSLENPTGDSGNTIYF.

The CDR3 loop is CASGLSGRIRGTEAFF. Here the CDR3 DNA reads TGTGCTAGTGGTTTGAGCGGCAGAATTAGAGGGACTGAAGCTTTCTTT. This chain joins TRBV12-5 and TRBJ1-1; no clear D gene. CDR1 LGHNT and CDR2 FRNRAP come from the germline V gene. The V end was cut by 2 bases, the J end by 5 bases, with 18 bases between. The CDR3 length is 16 residues. The variable domain in full, completed from reference TRBV12-5 and TRBJ1-1, reads DARVTQTPRHKVTEMGQEVTMRCQPILGHNTVFWYRQTMMQGLELLAYFRNRAPLDDSGMPKDRFSAEMPDATLATLKIQPSEPRDSAVYFCASGLSGRIRGTEAFFGQGTRLTVV.